The present T cell receptor beta chain was sequenced within a study of cytotoxic CD8 clonotypes in ibrutinib-treated CLL. Study-level findings and limits: In sustained-remission versus progressing patients, sampling times differed. Clonality was higher at ibrutinib response and returned toward baseline at progression.

The method was immunoSEQ multiplex PCR; TCRdb's version includes in-frame clones alone and lacks a portion of them. The table has over 140,000 clones, 65% to 85% seen once. The germline gives CDR1 KGHSH, CDR2 LQKENI. The V end lost 2 bases, the J end lost 6 bases, and 17 bases lay between the germline ends. CDR3 length: 16 amino acids. Only a few counts were recorded for this clone. Its antigen remains unidentified. The sample in question was PBMCs, obtained after 36 months of ibrutinib treatment. The chain has TRBV18 and TRBJ2-1; tentatively, D is TRBD2 (6 bases). This TCR was sampled from a human donor with chronic lymphocytic leukemia. The DNA of the CDR3 is TGTGCCAGCTCACCAAGGTTTACTAGCAGGGTCAATGAGCAGTTCTTC. It codes for CASSPRFTSRVNEQFF. Looking up the rest from reference TRBV18 and TRBJ2-1 gives the full variable domain: NAGVMQNPRHLVRRRGQEARLRCSPMKGHSHVYWYRQLPEEGLKFMVYLQKENIIDESGMPKERFSAEFPKEGPSILRIQQVVRGDSAAYFCASSPRFTSRVNEQFFGPGTRLTVL.